This T cell receptor beta chain is drawn from a study of T cell responses to AZD1222 COVID-19 vaccine. Across the whole study: Samples with a second dose at about 4 or about 12 weeks were pooled together.

With respect to this clone: The antigen is undetermined.

The table came from immunoSEQ multiplex PCR; TCRdb's copy has only in-frame clones and leaves some out. The sample includes more than 85,000 clones, about 88% of them seen just once. Deletions cut 7 bases from V and 6 bases from J, with 9 bases between. Per germline, CDR1 LNHDA and CDR2 SQIVND (reference sequence). The CDR3 runs 12 residues. Overall study results and limits: Only six individuals given AZD1222 were seropositive at baseline. Spike-specific TCR breadth and depth went up after people got two AZD1222 doses. Mostly white British, mostly female donors; authors suggested clonal diversity may be underestimated.

The rearrangement uses TRBV19 and TRBJ2-2; D unclear. The sequence was obtained from an adult in good health. This sample comprised peripheral blood, obtained on day 0 of AZD1222 vaccination. CDR3 coding DNA: TGTGCCAGTATGTGGCCTGCCGGGGAGCTGTTTTTT. This sequence encodes CASMWPAGELFF. The full variable domain, in which reference TRBV19 and TRBJ2-2 provide the parts outside the CDR3, is DGGITQSPKYLFRKEGQNVTLSCEQNLNHDAMYWYRQDPGQGLRLIYYSQIVNDFQKGDIAEGYSVSREKKESFPLTVTSAQKNPTAFYLCASMWPAGELFFGEGSRLTVL.